This is a list of T cell receptor beta chains from one sample in a study of early T cells in non-severe SARS-CoV-2 infection. One entry per CDR3 protein, called by TCRdb with MiXCR from the 5' RACE reads. The data contain 46,000 or so distinct CDR3 sequences, roughly an eighth of them singletons. Sequencing was performed on whole blood. The source is an adult who was a healthcare worker with PCR-confirmed SARS-CoV-2 infection or an uninfected control (not recorded which). Both conserved end residues are part of each CDR3. Each record gives: clone size, D gene, J gene, V gene, CDR3 DNA, CDR3 protein. A D gene is named only where the DNA matches it firmly. Size tells how often a clone was seen (once, few, many) or the class of an expanded clone, and some rows leave it out.

clone size: many
D gene: .
J gene: TRBJ1-2
V gene: TRBV12-3/TRBV12-4
CDR3 DNA: TGTGCCAGCAGTTTGTCGGGTCCCTATGGCTACACCTTC
CDR3 protein: CASSLSGPYGYTF

clone size: .
D gene: TRBD2
J gene: TRBJ2-1
V gene: TRBV29-1
CDR3 DNA: TGCAGCGTTGAACTAGCGGGGGGGCCCTACAATGAGCAGTTCTTC
CDR3 protein: CSVELAGGPYNEQFF

clone size: many
D gene: TRBD2
J gene: TRBJ2-3
V gene: TRBV28
CDR3 DNA: TGTGCCAGCAGTTTAGCTAGCGGGTTCACAGATACGCAGTATTTT
CDR3 protein: CASSLASGFTDTQYF

clone size: .
D gene: .
J gene: TRBJ1-2
V gene: TRBV27
CDR3 DNA: TGTGCCAGCAGTTTAGAGACAGCCCGTGAAGGCTACACCTTC
CDR3 protein: CASSLETAREGYTF

clone size: .
D gene: .
J gene: TRBJ1-2
V gene: TRBV20-1
CDR3 DNA: TGCAGTGCTAGAGAAGAAGGGTTGAACTATGGCTACACCTTC
CDR3 protein: CSAREEGLNYGYTF

clone size: .
D gene: .
J gene: TRBJ2-1
V gene: TRBV5-4
CDR3 DNA: TGTGCCAGCAGCTTGTCCGGGACCCATGAGCAGTTCTTC
CDR3 protein: CASSLSGTHEQFF

clone size: many
D gene: .
J gene: TRBJ2-1
V gene: TRBV15
CDR3 DNA: TGTGCCACCAGCAGAGCTACCAATGAGCAGTTCTTC
CDR3 protein: CATSRATNEQFF

clone size: many
D gene: TRBD1
J gene: TRBJ1-1
V gene: TRBV29-1
CDR3 DNA: TGCAGCGTTGAGACAGGGACGAACACTGAAGCTTTCTTT
CDR3 protein: CSVETGTNTEAFF

clone size: once
D gene: TRBD1
J gene: TRBJ2-7
V gene: TRBV5-1
CDR3 DNA: TGCGCCAGCAGCCCTAACAGGGGGCCCTACGAGCAGTACTTC
CDR3 protein: CASSPNRGPYEQYF

clone size: few
D gene: .
J gene: TRBJ1-1
V gene: TRBV29-1
CDR3 DNA: TGCAGCGGACGGAGAGAGGTGAACACTGAAGCTTTCTTT
CDR3 protein: CSGRREVNTEAFF

clone size: many
D gene: .
J gene: TRBJ1-1
V gene: TRBV27
CDR3 DNA: TGTGCCAGCAGTTTCCGGGTGAACACTGAAGCTTTCTTT
CDR3 protein: CASSFRVNTEAFF

clone size: many
D gene: .
J gene: TRBJ1-2
V gene: TRBV3-1
CDR3 DNA: TGTGCCAGCAGCCGAGGGACCGCTCCCTACTTC
CDR3 protein: CASSRGTAPYF

clone size: .
D gene: .
J gene: TRBJ2-2
V gene: TRBV11-2
CDR3 DNA: TGTGCCAGCAGCTTAGGGGGGCCGCAGGGGGAGCTGTTTTTT
CDR3 protein: CASSLGGPQGELFF

clone size: .
D gene: TRBD1
J gene: TRBJ1-1
V gene: TRBV20-1
CDR3 DNA: TGCAGTGCTAGAGGCGGGACAGGGGCTTTCTTT
CDR3 protein: CSARGGTGAFF

clone size: few
D gene: .
J gene: TRBJ2-1
V gene: TRBV11-1
CDR3 DNA: TGTGCCAGCAGCCCCGACCTCAGCTCCTACAATGAGCAGTTCTTC
CDR3 protein: CASSPDLSSYNEQFF

clone size: few
D gene: .
J gene: TRBJ2-3
V gene: TRBV3-1
CDR3 DNA: TGTGCCAGCAGCCTCAACCAGGGGGATACGCAGTATTTT
CDR3 protein: CASSLNQGDTQYF

clone size: .
D gene: .
J gene: TRBJ2-3
V gene: TRBV7-3
CDR3 DNA: TGTGCCAGCAGCCCCACTAGGGCCAATACGCAGTATTTT
CDR3 protein: CASSPTRANTQYF